The 14 T cell receptor beta chains below were found in one sample sequenced in a study of T cell responses to AZD1222 COVID-19 vaccine. Measured with immunoSEQ multiplex PCR; TCRdb has only the in-frame clones, and not every one. The sample carries roughly 120,000 clones, 70% to 90% recorded once. The sequencing used peripheral blood, collected on day 0 of AZD1222 vaccination. The receptor set was obtained from an adult in good health.

V is TRBV2 and J is TRBJ1-2; D is ambiguous. Germline V gene lookup returns CDR1 SNHLY and CDR2 FYNNEI. The CDR3 is 13 amino acids. V was shortened by 10 bases and J by 4 bases, with 16 bases between the two germline ends. The CDR3 bases are TGTGCCACTAAGAGGTCGGACGTCTATGGCTACACCTTC. Its translation: CATKRSDVYGYTF.

This clone turned up a few times. The V call is TRBV7-2, the J call TRBJ1-3; D is possibly TRBD1 (6 bases). The CDR3 runs to 16 residues. Per the germline V gene, CDR1 is SGHTA and CDR2 is FQGNSA. V was trimmed by 1 base and J by 4 bases, leaving 14 bases between them. CDR3 protein: CASSLDGTTPGNTIYF. The CDR3 coding sequence is TGTGCCAGCAGCTTAGATGGGACAACTCCCGGAAACACCATATATTTT.

This clone has only a few counts. The V call is TRBV30, the J call TRBJ2-1; D is perhaps TRBD1 or TRBD2 (5 bases each). Per germline, CDR1 GTSNPN and CDR2 SVGIG (reference sequence). This CDR3 region has 14 residues. V lost 7 bases and J lost 4, with 17 bases in between. The CDR3 protein is CASRPGTEYNEQFF. The CDR3 nucleotides read TGTGCCTCTCGACCCGGGACCGAGTACAATGAGCAGTTCTTC.

The chain joins TRBV6-5 to TRBJ2-4; D tentatively fits TRBD1 or TRBD2 (5 bases each). CDR1 and CDR2 from the germline V gene are MNHEY and SVGAGI. The CDR3 is 15 amino acids. Trimming took 8 bases from V and 0 from J, leaving 14 bases between them. CDR3 nucleotide sequence: TGTGCCAGCCGGGACGCTGGGTTAGCCAAAAACATTCAGTACTTC. This gives the protein CASRDAGLAKNIQYF.

This clone was observed a single time. The gene calls are TRBV6-1 and TRBJ1-6; TRBD1 might be the D (5 bases). Per the germline V gene, CDR1 is MNHNS and CDR2 is SASEGT. V was trimmed by 2 bases and J by 7 bases, leaving 9 bases between them. There are 14 residues in the CDR3. CDR3 DNA: TGTGCCAGCAGTGAACAGGGTTCGAATTCACCCCTCCACTTT. This codes for CASSEQGSNSPLHF.

This rearrangement joins TRBV7-8 to TRBJ2-1; TRBD1 agrees at 8 bases. This CDR3 region has 16 residues. The germline V gene has CDR1 SGHVS and CDR2 FQNEAQ. J lost 9 bases, V lost 5 bases, and 15 bases had no gene match. For the CDR3, the DNA is TGTGCCAGCAGCAGAACCGACAGGGGTAGCGGTCCTGAGCAGTTCTTC. Translated: CASSRTDRGSGPEQFF.

This sequence joins TRBV18 and TRBJ1-1, with a weak D call TRBD1 (5 bases). Germline CDR1 reads KGHSH; CDR2 reads LQKENI. V was trimmed by 4 bases and J by 1 base, leaving 7 bases between them. This CDR3 has 13 amino acids. This chain's CDR3 is CASSQGQNTEAFF. As DNA, the CDR3 is TGTGCCAGCTCACAGGGGCAGAACACTGAAGCTTTCTTT. The full variable domain, in which reference TRBV18 and TRBJ1-1 provide the parts outside the CDR3, is NAGVMQNPRHLVRRRGQEARLRCSPMKGHSHVYWYRQLPEEGLKFMVYLQKENIIDESGMPKERFSAEFPKEGPSILRIQQVVRGDSAAYFCASSQGQNTEAFFGQGTRLTVV.

This clone turned up a few times. This chain uses TRBV6-5 with TRBJ2-1; 10 bases map to TRBD2. The CDR3 covers 14 residues. CDR1 is MNHEY, CDR2 SVGAGI, per germline. Trimming removed 2 bases from V and 10 bases from J; junction bases left unmatched: 5. DNA of the CDR3: TGTGCCAGCAGTTACGCTAGCGGGAGCTGGGAGCAGTTCTTC. Its protein is CASSYASGSWEQFF.

The sample holds a few counts of this clone. The V call is TRBV4-2, the J call TRBJ1-4, with 9 bases identical to TRBD1. The V and J ends lost 4 bases and 5 bases, in that order; junction bases with no gene match: 2. The CDR3 covers 14 residues. CDR1 is LGHNA, CDR2 YNFKEQ, per germline. CDR3 sequence (DNA): TGTGCCAGCAGCCTAGGACAGGGGAATGAAAAACTGTTTTTT. As protein: CASSLGQGNEKLFF.

The chain recombines TRBV19 with TRBJ2-1; no clear D. This CDR3 region has 16 residues. Germline V gene sequence: CDR1 LNHDA, CDR2 SQIVND (reference sequence). V lost 3 bases and J lost 2, with 14 bases in between. For the CDR3, the DNA is TGTGCCAGTAGTATTAGTATTTACACCCCCTACAATGAGCAGTTCTTC. It specifies CASSISIYTPYNEQFF.

A few counts support this clone. This chain connects TRBV30 to TRBJ1-2, with TRBD1 as a possible D gene (6 bases). The CDR3 consists of 15 residues. Germline V gene data show CDR1 as GTSNPN and CDR2 as SVGIG (reference sequence). V lost 4 bases and J 2 bases, leaving 17 bases between the germline ends. CDR3 in DNA: TGTGCCTGGAACCACTTCAGGGGCTCAAACTATGGCTACACCTTC. Protein sequence: CAWNHFRGSNYGYTF.

This chain joins TRBV28 and TRBJ2-7; 10 bases line up with TRBD2. V gave up 7 bases and J gave up 4 bases; unmatched junction bases: 7. This CDR3 has 14 amino acids. From germline, CDR1 is MDHEN and CDR2 SYDVKM. The chain's CDR3 is CASTPNSGRYEQYF. Written as DNA, the CDR3 is TGTGCCAGCACCCCAAATAGCGGGAGGTACGAGCAGTACTTC.

The chain uses TRBV30 and TRBJ1-2; D remains unclear. Germline-derived CDR1 and CDR2 are GTSNPN and SVGIG (reference sequence). The ends were cut back, 1 base at V and 5 bases at J, with 14 bases in the middle. This CDR3 is built from 14 residues. The CDR3 sequence is CAWSDLSFGYGYTF. Here the CDR3 DNA reads TGTGCCTGGAGTGATCTATCCTTTGGGTATGGCTACACCTTC. Filled out from reference TRBV30 and TRBJ1-2, the complete variable domain reads SQTIHQWPATLVQPVGSPLSLECTVEGTSNPNLYWYRQAAGRGLQLLFYSVGIGQISSEVPQNLSASRPQDRQFILSSKKLLLSDSGFYLCAWSDLSFGYGYTFGSGTRLTVV.

The V and J genes are TRBV29-1 and TRBJ1-2; tentatively, D is TRBD1 (5 bases). From germline, CDR1 is SQVTM and CDR2 ANQGSEA. The CDR3 is 13 amino acids. The V gene lost 7 bases and the J gene lost 4 bases, with 16 bases spanning the gap. CDR3 bases: TGCAGCGGGGTCGGAGGGAGGGGCTATGGCTACACCTTC. It translates to CSGVGGRGYGYTF.